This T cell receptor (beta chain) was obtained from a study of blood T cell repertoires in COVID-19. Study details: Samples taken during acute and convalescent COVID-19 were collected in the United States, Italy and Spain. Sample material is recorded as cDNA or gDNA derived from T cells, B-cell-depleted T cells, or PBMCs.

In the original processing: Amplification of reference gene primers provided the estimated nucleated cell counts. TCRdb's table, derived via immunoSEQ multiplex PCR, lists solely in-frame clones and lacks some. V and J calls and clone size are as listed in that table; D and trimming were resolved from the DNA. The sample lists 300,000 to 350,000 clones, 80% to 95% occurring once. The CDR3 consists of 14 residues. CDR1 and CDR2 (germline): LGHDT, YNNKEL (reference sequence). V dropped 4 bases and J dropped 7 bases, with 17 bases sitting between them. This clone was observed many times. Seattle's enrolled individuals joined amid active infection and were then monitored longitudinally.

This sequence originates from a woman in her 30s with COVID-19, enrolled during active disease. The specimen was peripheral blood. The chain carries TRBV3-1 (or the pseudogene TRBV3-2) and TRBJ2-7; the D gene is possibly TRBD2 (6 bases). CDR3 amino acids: CASSPGLPGGEQYF. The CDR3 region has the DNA TGTGCCAGCAGCCCCGGACTGCCCGGGGGTGAGCAGTACTTC.